The 22 T cell receptor beta chains reported below all come from one sample, sequenced in a study of blood T cells in healthy people across ages. The authors ran a second PCR of about 6 to 11 cycles using a sample-barcoded 5' primer and a J-beta primer mix. Each CDR3 protein gets one entry after TCRdb re-called the 5' RACE reads with MiXCR. In the table there are 1.5 million to 2 million distinct CDR3 sequences, 28% of which are singletons. Source material: blood. The receptor source for this set is a woman under 40 in good health.

DNA of the CDR3: TGTGCCAGCAGTCTAAGATTGATGAACACTGAAGCTTTCTTT. It codes for CASSLRLMNTEAFF. This chain links TRBV2 with TRBJ1-1; no clear D gene. The CDR3 loop spans 14 amino acids. The V end lost 5 bases, the J end lost 0 bases, and 10 bases lay between the germline ends. CDR1 SNHLY and CDR2 FYNNEI come from the germline V gene.

V gene TRBV15 combines with J gene TRBJ2-3; D ambiguous. Germline V gene sequence: CDR1 LNHNV, CDR2 YYDKDF (reference sequence). The CDR3 loop spans 14 amino acids. V lost 0 bases and J 4 bases, leaving 8 bases between the germline ends. Written as DNA, the CDR3 is TGTGCCACCAGCAGAGATTTAGGGCCAGATACGCAGTATTTT. It encodes CATSRDLGPDTQYF. Variable domain in full (rest from reference TRBV15 and TRBJ2-3): DAMVIQNPRYQVTQFGKPVTLSCSQTLNHNVMYWYQQKSSQAPKLLFHYYDKDFNNEADTPDNFQSRRPNTSFCFLDIRSPGLGDTAMYLCATSRDLGPDTQYFGPGTRLTVL.

As for this clonotype: This may be a read error: a much more frequent sequence differs by one nucleotide. The chain is built from TRBV28 and TRBJ2-5; TRBD2 aligns across 10 bases. Germline values: CDR1 MDHEN, CDR2 SYDVKM. The CDR3 spans 16 residues. Trimming at V came to 4 bases and at J to 5 bases, leaving 10 bases not matched to a gene. The CDR3 coding sequence is TGTGCCAGCAGTTCCCCGGGACTAGCGTCGATGGAGACCCAGTACTTC. Amino acids: CASSSPGLASMETQYF.

This chain links TRBV2 with TRBJ1-1; 8 bases are a match to TRBD1. V lost 2 bases to trimming and J lost 3 bases; unmatched junction nucleotides: 2. Germline CDR1 and CDR2: SNHLY and FYNNEI. CDR3 length equals 14 residues. The CDR3 reads CASSERQGHTEAFF. The CDR3 coding sequence is TGTGCCAGCAGTGAACGACAGGGGCACACTGAAGCTTTCTTT.

This clonotype was seen only a few times. V gene TRBV28 combines with J gene TRBJ2-5; D call uncertain. Trimming stripped 0 bases from V and 5 bases from J, with 13 bases between. The CDR3 is 15 amino acids. The V gene's germline CDR1 is MDHEN and CDR2 SYDVKM. CDR3 amino acids: CASSLWSTQRETQYF. CDR3 bases: TGTGCCAGCAGTTTATGGTCGACCCAACGGGAGACCCAGTACTTC. Full variable domain (outside the CDR3, taken from reference TRBV28 and TRBJ2-5): DVKVTQSSRYLVKRTGEKVFLECVQDMDHENMFWYRQDPGLGLRLIYFSYDVKMKEKGDIPEGYSVSREKKERFSLILESASTNQTSMYLCASSLWSTQRETQYFGPGTRLLVL.

This clonotype was seen only a few times. The rearrangement joins TRBV29-1 to TRBJ2-1; D ambiguous. V lost 0 bases and J 7 bases, leaving 13 bases between the germline ends. Germline V CDR1 and CDR2: SQVTM, ANQGSEA. The CDR3 extends over 14 amino acids. CDR3 sequence reads: CSVEDPGEPNEQFF. CDR3 in DNA: TGCAGCGTTGAAGATCCCGGAGAACCAAATGAGCAGTTCTTC.

A few counts support this clonotype. This chain joins TRBV18 and TRBJ2-1, with D possibly TRBD1 on 6 matching bases. The CDR3 runs to 14 residues. CDR1 and CDR2 (germline): KGHSH, LQKENI. V lost 3 bases, J lost 3 bases, and 9 bases lay in between. This CDR3 is CASSPDRNYNEQFF. CDR3 bases: TGTGCCAGCTCACCCGACAGGAACTACAATGAGCAGTTCTTC.

This clonotype has a handful of counts. At one of its ends the junction is not consistent with the germline gene, which may arise from a read error. The chain carries TRBV28 and TRBJ2-1; weak D call: TRBD1 (6 bases). Germline V CDR1 and CDR2: MDHEN, SYDVKM. The CDR3 totals 12 residues. Here the CDR3 DNA reads TGTACCAGCAGACTAAACAGGGATGAGCAGTTCTTC. Translating gives CTSRLNRDEQFF.

The J gene is TRBJ2-2, the V gene TRBV5-1; D is perhaps TRBD2 (5 bases). CDR3 length equals 15 residues. CDR1 and CDR2 (germline): SGHRS, YFSETQ. V lost 4 bases, J lost 2 bases, and 12 bases lay in between. The CDR3 is CASSGGRINTGELFF. The CDR3 nucleotides read TGCGCCAGCAGCGGAGGACGGATTAACACCGGGGAGCTGTTTTTT.

The chain joins TRBV27 to TRBJ1-4, with 7 bases aligning to TRBD1. CDR3 length: 16 amino acids. V was pared by 7 bases and J by 8 bases, with 16 bases of the junction left unmatched. Germline values: CDR1 MNHEY, CDR2 SMNVEV (reference sequence). This CDR3 reads CASTPHGGTASEKLFF. The CDR3 bases are TGTGCCAGCACCCCTCATGGTGGGACAGCGTCCGAAAAACTGTTTTTT.

The V call is TRBV6-6, the J call TRBJ1-3, with a tentative D call TRBD1 (6 bases). Looked up from germline, CDR1 is MNHNY and CDR2 is SVGAGI (reference sequence). CDR3 size: 15 residues. Trimming stripped 5 bases from V and 0 bases from J, with 11 bases between. The CDR3 reads CASSRQADSGNTIYF. CDR3 DNA sequence: TGTGCCAGCAGTCGACAGGCCGACTCTGGAAACACCATATATTTT.

This clonotype came up a few times. The chain has TRBV20-1 and TRBJ1-4, with TRBD1 identical over 10 bases. V shed 6 bases, J shed 8 bases, and the junction held 3 bases outside the gene matches. The CDR3 extends over 12 amino acids. Germline V CDR1 and CDR2: DFQATT, SNEGSKA (reference sequence). CDR3 loop: CSAWDRGEKLFF. DNA of the CDR3: TGCAGTGCCTGGGACAGGGGCGAAAAACTGTTTTTT.

V usage is TRBV5-1 and J usage is TRBJ2-3, with a tentative D call TRBD2 (5 bases). V gave up 7 bases and J gave up 3 bases, with 18 bases separating them. The germline CDR1 and CDR2 sequences are SGHRS and YFSETQ. The length of the CDR3 is 15 residues. The CDR3 nucleotides read TGCGCCAGCGAGAAGTCCGGACTTGGGACAGATACGCAGTATTTT. Translating gives CASEKSGLGTDTQYF.

The V gene is TRBV4-2, the J gene TRBJ2-1, with 12 bases identical to TRBD2. Germline loops: CDR1 LGHNA, CDR2 YNFKEQ. This CDR3 comprises 21 residues. The ends lost 6 bases at V and 0 bases at J; junction bases unmatched: 18. The CDR3 reads CASSLNKWASGGVSSYNEQFF. DNA of the CDR3: TGTGCCAGCAGTCTGAACAAGTGGGCTAGCGGGGGGGTCAGCTCCTACAATGAGCAGTTCTTC.

This clonotype has a count of ten or more. The chain employs TRBV4-3 and TRBJ2-5; 12 nucleotides line up with TRBD2. The better agreement between TRBJ2-7 and the DNA end casts doubt on the J call. Germline CDR1 and CDR2: LGHNA and YSLEER. The CDR3 is 16 residues long. The CDR3 nucleotides read TGCGCCAGCAGCCCCGGGAGGACTAGCGGGACTGTCGAGCAGTACTTC. This codes for CASSPGRTSGTVEQYF.

This clonotype has just a few counts. CDR3 loop: CASSYSFNRGLRDYGYTF. In nucleotides, the CDR3 is TGTGCCAGCAGTTACTCTTTTAACAGGGGGCTTAGGGACTATGGCTACACCTTC. The chain joins TRBV6-5 to TRBJ1-2; 9 bases match TRBD1. CDR1 is MNHEY and CDR2 is SVGAGI in the germline V gene. With V trimmed by 0 bases and J by 3 bases, 11 bases remained unmatched. The CDR3 runs 18 residues.

This clonotype was found a few times. The rearrangement uses TRBV6-2 or TRBV6-3 and TRBJ1-5; unclear D gene. CDR3 length: 11 residues. Per the germline V gene, CDR1 is MNHEY and CDR2 is SVGEGT. Deletions cut 5 bases from V and 7 bases from J, with 6 bases between. CDR3 region: CASSNAQPQHF. In DNA form, the CDR3 reads TGTGCCAGCAGTAATGCACAGCCCCAGCATTTT.

In this sample, this clonotype turned up many times. The chain joins TRBV20-1 to TRBJ2-1; TRBD2 might be the D (5 bases). CDR3 length: 12 residues. The germline CDR1 and CDR2 sequences are DFQATT and SNEGSKA (reference sequence). Deletions cut 7 bases from V and 8 bases from J, with 15 bases between. CDR3 loop: CSVNRDFDEQFF. The CDR3 bases are TGCAGTGTTAACCGGGATTTCGATGAGCAGTTCTTC.

In its sample, this clonotype was seen a few times. The chain recombines TRBV27 with TRBJ1-2; TRBD1 agrees at 8 bases. V lost 5 bases and J lost 5; bases outside the gene matches: 7. Germline loops: CDR1 MNHEY, CDR2 SMNVEV (reference sequence). The CDR3 is made up of 14 amino acids. CDR3 region: CASSKTGAGYGYTF. The CDR3 region has the DNA TGTGCCAGCAGTAAGACAGGGGCGGGGTATGGCTACACCTTC.

At least ten counts were recorded for this clonotype. The chain links TRBV29-1 to TRBJ2-6; D is ambiguous. The CDR3 length is 14 residues. Trimming took 1 base from V and 2 from J, leaving 6 bases between them. CDR1 and CDR2 from the germline V gene are SQVTM and ANQGSEA. Here the CDR3 reads CSVEVTAGANVLTF. CDR3 in DNA: TGCAGCGTTGAAGTGACGGCTGGGGCCAACGTCCTGACTTTC.

With regard to this clonotype: The germline gene is not matched at one end of the junction; a read error may be the cause. The CDR3 DNA follows: TGTACCAGCAGTTACAGTGGTCCGGGCGGCAATTCACCCCTCCACTTT. The encoded protein is CTSSYSGPGGNSPLHF. This chain uses TRBV6-5 with TRBJ1-6; D ambiguous. Germline values: CDR1 MNHEY, CDR2 SVGAGI. The CDR3 sequence is 16 residues long.

The chain employs TRBV12-3 or TRBV12-4 and TRBJ2-6, with D perhaps being TRBD1 or TRBD2 (5 bases each). The CDR3 length is 15 residues. V lost 4 bases, J lost 0 bases, and 7 bases lay in between. The CDR3 region has the DNA TGTGCCAGCAGTTGGGACGTCTCTGGGGCCAACGTCCTGACTTTC. Translating it yields CASSWDVSGANVLTF.